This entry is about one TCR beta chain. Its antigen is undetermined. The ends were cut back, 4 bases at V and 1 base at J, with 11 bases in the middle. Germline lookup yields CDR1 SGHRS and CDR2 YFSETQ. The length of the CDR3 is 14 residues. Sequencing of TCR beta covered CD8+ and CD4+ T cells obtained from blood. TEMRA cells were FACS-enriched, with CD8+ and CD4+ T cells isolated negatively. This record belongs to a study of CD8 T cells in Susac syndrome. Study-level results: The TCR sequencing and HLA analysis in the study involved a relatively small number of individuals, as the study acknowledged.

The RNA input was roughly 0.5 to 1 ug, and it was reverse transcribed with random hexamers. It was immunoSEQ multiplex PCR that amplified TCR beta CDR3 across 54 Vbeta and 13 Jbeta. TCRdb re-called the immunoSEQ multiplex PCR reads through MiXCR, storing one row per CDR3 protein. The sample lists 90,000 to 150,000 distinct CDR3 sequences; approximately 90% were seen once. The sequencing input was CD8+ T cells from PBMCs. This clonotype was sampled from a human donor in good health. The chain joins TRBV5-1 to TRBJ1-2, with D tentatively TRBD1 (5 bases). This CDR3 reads CASSIRGDNYGYTF. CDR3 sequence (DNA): TGCGCCAGCAGCATTCGGGGGGATAACTATGGCTACACCTTC.